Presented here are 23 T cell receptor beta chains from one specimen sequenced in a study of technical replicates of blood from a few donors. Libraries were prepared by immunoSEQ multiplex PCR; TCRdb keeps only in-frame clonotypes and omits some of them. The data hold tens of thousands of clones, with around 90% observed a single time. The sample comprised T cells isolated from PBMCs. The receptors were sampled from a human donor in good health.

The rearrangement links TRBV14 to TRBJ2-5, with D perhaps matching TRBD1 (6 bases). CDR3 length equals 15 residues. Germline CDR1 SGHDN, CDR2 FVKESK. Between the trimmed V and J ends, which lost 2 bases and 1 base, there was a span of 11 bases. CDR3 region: CASSQYRDIQETQYF. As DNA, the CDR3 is TGTGCCAGCAGCCAATACCGGGACATCCAAGAGACCCAGTACTTC.

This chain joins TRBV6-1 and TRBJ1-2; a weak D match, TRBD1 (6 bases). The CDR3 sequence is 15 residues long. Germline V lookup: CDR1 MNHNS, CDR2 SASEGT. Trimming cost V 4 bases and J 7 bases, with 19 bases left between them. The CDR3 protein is CASSAYRAPARGYTF. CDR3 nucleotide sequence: TGTGCCAGCAGTGCCTACAGGGCTCCGGCTCGTGGCTACACCTTC.

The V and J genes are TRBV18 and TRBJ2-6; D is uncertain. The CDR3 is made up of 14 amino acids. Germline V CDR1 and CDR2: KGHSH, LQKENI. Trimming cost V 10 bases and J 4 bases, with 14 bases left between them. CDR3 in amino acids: CATPRLIGANVLTF. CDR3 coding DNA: TGTGCCACCCCACGGTTGATCGGGGCCAACGTCCTGACTTTC.

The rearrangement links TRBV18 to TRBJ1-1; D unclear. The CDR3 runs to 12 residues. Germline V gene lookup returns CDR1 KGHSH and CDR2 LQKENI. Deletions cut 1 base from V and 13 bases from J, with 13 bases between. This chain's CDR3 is CASSPREQRDFF. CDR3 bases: TGTGCCAGCTCACCACGTGAGCAGCGTGATTTCTTT.

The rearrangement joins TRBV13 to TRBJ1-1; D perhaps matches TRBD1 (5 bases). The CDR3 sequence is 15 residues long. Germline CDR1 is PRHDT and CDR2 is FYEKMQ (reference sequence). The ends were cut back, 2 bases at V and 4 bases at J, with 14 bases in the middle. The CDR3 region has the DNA TGTGCCAGCAGCTTACTGCCAGGGCAGGCCACTGAAGCTTTCTTT. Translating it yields CASSLLPGQATEAFF.

CDR3 loop: CATIQTGENYGYTF. CDR3 nucleotide sequence: TGTGCCACAATCCAGACAGGTGAAAACTATGGCTACACCTTC. V and J are TRBV6-5 and TRBJ1-2, with TRBD1 as a possible D gene (6 bases). The V gene's germline CDR1 is MNHEY and CDR2 SVGAGI. This CDR3 has 14 amino acids. The V and J ends lost 10 bases and 2 bases respectively, with 17 bases between them.

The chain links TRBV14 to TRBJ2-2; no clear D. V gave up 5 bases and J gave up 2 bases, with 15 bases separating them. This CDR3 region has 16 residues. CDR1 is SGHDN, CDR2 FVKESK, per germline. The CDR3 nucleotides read TGTGCCAGCAGCTTGGTCGGTGTAAGCAACACCGGGGAGCTGTTTTTT. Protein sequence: CASSLVGVSNTGELFF.

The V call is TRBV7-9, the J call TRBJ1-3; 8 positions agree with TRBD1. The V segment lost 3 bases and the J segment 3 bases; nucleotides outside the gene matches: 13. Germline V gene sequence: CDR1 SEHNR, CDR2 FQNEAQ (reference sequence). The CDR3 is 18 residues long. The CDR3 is CASSFWTGNKRYGNTIYF. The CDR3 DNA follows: TGTGCCAGCAGCTTTTGGACAGGGAATAAGCGTTATGGAAACACCATATATTTT.

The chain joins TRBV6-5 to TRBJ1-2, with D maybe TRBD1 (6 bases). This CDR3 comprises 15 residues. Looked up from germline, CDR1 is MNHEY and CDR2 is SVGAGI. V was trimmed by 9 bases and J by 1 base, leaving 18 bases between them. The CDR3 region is CASMGHTEFNYGYTF. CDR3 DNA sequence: TGTGCCAGTATGGGACACACTGAATTTAACTATGGCTACACCTTC.

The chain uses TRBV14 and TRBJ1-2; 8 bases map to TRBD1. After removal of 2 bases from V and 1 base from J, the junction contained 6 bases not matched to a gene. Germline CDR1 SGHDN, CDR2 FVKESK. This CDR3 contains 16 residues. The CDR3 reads CASSQRTGSYNYGYTF. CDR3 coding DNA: TGTGCCAGCAGCCAACGGACAGGGAGCTATAACTATGGCTACACCTTC. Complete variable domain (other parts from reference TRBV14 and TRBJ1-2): EAGVTQFPSHSVIEKGQTVTLRCDPISGHDNLYWYRRVMGKEIKFLLHFVKESKQDESGMPNNRFLAERTGGTYSTLKVQPAELEDSGVYFCASSQRTGSYNYGYTFGSGTRLTVV.

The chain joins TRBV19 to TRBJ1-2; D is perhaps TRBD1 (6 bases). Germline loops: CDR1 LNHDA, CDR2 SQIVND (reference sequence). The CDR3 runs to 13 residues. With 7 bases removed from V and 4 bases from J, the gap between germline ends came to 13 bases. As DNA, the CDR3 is TGTGCCAGTATGCAGGGGCACGGCTATGGCTACACCTTC. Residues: CASMQGHGYGYTF.

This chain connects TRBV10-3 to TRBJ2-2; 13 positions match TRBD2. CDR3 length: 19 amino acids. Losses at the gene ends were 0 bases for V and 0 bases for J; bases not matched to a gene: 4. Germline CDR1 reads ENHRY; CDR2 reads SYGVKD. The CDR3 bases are TGTGCCATCAGTGAGTCATGGACTAGCGGGGGCGCGAACACCGGGGAGCTGTTTTTT. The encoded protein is CAISESWTSGGANTGELFF.

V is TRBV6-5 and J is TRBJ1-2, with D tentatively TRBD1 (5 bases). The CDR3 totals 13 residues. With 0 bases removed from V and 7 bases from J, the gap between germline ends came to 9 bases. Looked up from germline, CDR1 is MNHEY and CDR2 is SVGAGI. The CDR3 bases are TGTGCCAGCAGTTACTCAGGGGTATCTGGCTACACCTTC. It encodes CASSYSGVSGYTF.

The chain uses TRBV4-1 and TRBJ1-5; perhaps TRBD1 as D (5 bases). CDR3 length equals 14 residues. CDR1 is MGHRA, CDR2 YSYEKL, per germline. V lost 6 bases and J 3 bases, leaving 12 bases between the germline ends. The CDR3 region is CASRGQGPNQPQHF. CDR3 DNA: TGCGCCAGCAGGGGTCAGGGTCCCAATCAGCCCCAGCATTTT.

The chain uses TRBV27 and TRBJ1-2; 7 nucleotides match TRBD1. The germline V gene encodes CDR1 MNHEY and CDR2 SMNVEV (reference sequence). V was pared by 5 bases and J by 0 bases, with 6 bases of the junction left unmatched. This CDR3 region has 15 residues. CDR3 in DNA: TGTGCCAGCAGTGCCCGGGACAGCCCTAACTATGGCTACACCTTC. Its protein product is CASSARDSPNYGYTF.

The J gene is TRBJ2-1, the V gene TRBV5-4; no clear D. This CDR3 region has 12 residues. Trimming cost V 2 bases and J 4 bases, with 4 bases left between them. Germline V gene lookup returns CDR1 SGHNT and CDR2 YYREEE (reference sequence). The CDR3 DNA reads TGTGCCAGCAGCTTTCAATACAATGAGCAGTTCTTC. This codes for CASSFQYNEQFF.

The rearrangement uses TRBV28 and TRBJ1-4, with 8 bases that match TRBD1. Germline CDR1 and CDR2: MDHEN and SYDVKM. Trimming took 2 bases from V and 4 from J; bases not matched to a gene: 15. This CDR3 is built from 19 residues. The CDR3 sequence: CASSLATILGQGINEKLFF. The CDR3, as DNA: TGTGCCAGCAGTTTAGCGACTATTCTAGGACAGGGAATTAATGAAAAACTGTTTTTT. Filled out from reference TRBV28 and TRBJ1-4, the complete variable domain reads DVKVTQSSRYLVKRTGEKVFLECVQDMDHENMFWYRQDPGLGLRLIYFSYDVKMKEKGDIPEGYSVSREKKERFSLILESASTNQTSMYLCASSLATILGQGINEKLFFGSGTQLSVL.

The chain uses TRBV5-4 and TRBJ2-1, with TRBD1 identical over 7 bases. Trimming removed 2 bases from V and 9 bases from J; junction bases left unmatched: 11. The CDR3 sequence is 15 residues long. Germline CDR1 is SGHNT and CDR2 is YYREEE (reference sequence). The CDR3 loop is CASSFKGQTQVEQFF. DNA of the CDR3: TGTGCCAGCAGCTTTAAGGGACAGACCCAAGTTGAGCAGTTCTTC.

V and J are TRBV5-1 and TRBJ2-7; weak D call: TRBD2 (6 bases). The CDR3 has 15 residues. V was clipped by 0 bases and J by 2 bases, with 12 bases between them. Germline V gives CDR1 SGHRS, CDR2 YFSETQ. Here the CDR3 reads CASSLELAAPYEQYF. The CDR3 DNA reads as TGCGCCAGCAGCTTGGAATTAGCGGCCCCCTACGAGCAGTACTTC.

CDR3 protein: CSVGESGNTGELFF. CDR3 nucleotides: TGCAGCGTTGGTGAGAGCGGTAACACCGGGGAGCTGTTTTTT. The rearrangement joins TRBV29-1 to TRBJ2-2; the D gene is possibly TRBD2 (5 bases). The germline V gene encodes CDR1 SQVTM and CDR2 ANQGSEA. V lost 4 bases and J 2 bases, leaving 11 bases between the germline ends. The CDR3 contains 14 residues.

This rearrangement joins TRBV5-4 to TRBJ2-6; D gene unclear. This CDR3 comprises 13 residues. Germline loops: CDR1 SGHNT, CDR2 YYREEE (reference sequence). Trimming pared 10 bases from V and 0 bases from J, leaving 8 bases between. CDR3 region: CAGRSSGANVLTF. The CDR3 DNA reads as TGTGCCGGTAGGAGCTCTGGGGCCAACGTCCTGACTTTC.

The CDR3 here is CASSLDRGNTGELFF. Written as DNA, the CDR3 is TGCGCCAGCAGCTTGGACAGGGGGAACACCGGGGAGCTGTTTTTT. The genes are TRBV5-1 and TRBJ2-2; 7 bases match TRBD1. This CDR3 comprises 15 residues. Trimming cost V 0 bases and J 1 base; bases outside gene matches: 0. CDR1 and CDR2 (germline): SGHRS, YFSETQ.

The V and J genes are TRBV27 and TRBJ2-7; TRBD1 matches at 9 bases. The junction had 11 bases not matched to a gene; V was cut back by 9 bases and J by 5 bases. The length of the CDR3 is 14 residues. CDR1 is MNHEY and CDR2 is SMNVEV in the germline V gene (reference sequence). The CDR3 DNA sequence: TGTGCCAGTAATAAGGGACAGGGAGGGAACGAGCAGTACTTC. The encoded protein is CASNKGQGGNEQYF.